The 22 T cell receptor beta chains below come from one sample, sequenced in a study of shared clonotypes between healthy human individuals. The data were produced by immunoSEQ multiplex PCR, yet TCRdb's version contains in-frame clones alone and is incomplete. The table records 2 million to 3 million clones, roughly 93% of them present only once. The sequencing sample was made of naive CD4+ T cells from PBMCs. Subset denoted: CD45RA+ positively selected. Source of these receptors: a man between 18 and 35 years old in good health. Some clones in this sample may be carry-over from other donors' samples.

The V call is TRBV6-5, the J call TRBJ1-3; D may be TRBD1 (6 bases). Trimming shortened V by 5 bases and J by 6 bases, and 14 bases separated the two germline ends. Germline CDR1 reads MNHEY; CDR2 reads SVGAGI. This CDR3 comprises 14 residues. The DNA for the CDR3 is TGTGCCAGCAGTCGGGACACCATCTTAAACACCATATATTTT. Its protein is CASSRDTILNTIYF.

The rearrangement links TRBV4-1 to TRBJ2-1; D is ambiguous. CDR3 size: 13 residues. V was clipped by 1 base and J by 5 bases, with 6 bases between them. Germline CDR1 reads MGHRA; CDR2 reads YSYEKL. The CDR3 is CASSQGVHNEQFF. CDR3 nucleotides: TGCGCCAGCAGCCAAGGCGTTCACAATGAGCAGTTCTTC.

The chain combines TRBV18 with TRBJ1-4; maybe TRBD1 (6 bases). Trimming shortened V by 2 bases and J by 0 bases, and 13 bases separated the two germline ends. The CDR3 consists of 17 residues. The germline gives CDR1 KGHSH, CDR2 LQKENI. The CDR3 spells CASSPGPRGATNEKLFF. The CDR3 DNA is TGTGCCAGCTCACCAGGGCCCAGGGGAGCAACTAATGAAAAACTGTTTTTT.

This clone was observed once. The J gene is TRBJ2-1, the V gene TRBV5-1, with TRBD1 matching over 8 bases. Germline lookup yields CDR1 SGHRS and CDR2 YFSETQ. The CDR3 sequence is 15 residues long. V dropped 4 bases and J dropped 0; count of bases not matched to a gene: 3. The CDR3: CASSPGTGSYNEQFF. For the CDR3, the DNA is TGCGCCAGCAGCCCAGGGACAGGCTCCTACAATGAGCAGTTCTTC. The complete variable domain, with remaining parts taken from reference TRBV5-1 and TRBJ2-1, reads KAGVTQTPRYLIKTRGQQVTLSCSPISGHRSVSWYQQTPGQGLQFLFEYFSETQRNKGNFPGRFSGRQFSNSRSEMNVSTLELGDSALYLCASSPGTGSYNEQFFGPGTRLTVL.

The chain links TRBV7-9 to TRBJ2-7, with 10 nucleotides matching TRBD1. This CDR3 spans 17 amino acids. CDR1 is SEHNR, CDR2 FQNEAQ, per germline (reference sequence). With 1 base clipped from V and 5 bases from J, the junction kept 11 bases outside the gene matches. CDR3 DNA: TGTGCCAGCAGCTTAGTTCCGGGGGGGACAGGGGAGGACGAGCAGTACTTC. Its protein product is CASSLVPGGTGEDEQYF. The full variable domain, in which reference TRBV7-9 and TRBJ2-7 provide the parts outside the CDR3, is DTGVSQNPRHKITKRGQNVTFRCDPISEHNRLYWYRQTLGQGPEFLTYFQNEAQLEKSRLLSDRFSAERPKGSFSTLEIQRTEQGDSAMYLCASSLVPGGTGEDEQYFGPGTRLTVT.

The rearrangement uses TRBV7-9 and TRBJ1-5, with a tentative D call TRBD1 (5 bases). Between the trimmed V and J ends, which lost 2 bases and 3 bases, there was a span of 8 bases. The CDR3 runs 14 residues. The V gene's germline CDR1 is SEHNR and CDR2 FQNEAQ (reference sequence). CDR3 sequence (DNA): TGTGCCAGCAGCTTATCAGGGATCAATCAGCCCCAGCATTTT. Translated: CASSLSGINQPQHF. The full variable domain, rest sourced from reference TRBV7-9 and TRBJ1-5, is DTGVSQNPRHKITKRGQNVTFRCDPISEHNRLYWYRQTLGQGPEFLTYFQNEAQLEKSRLLSDRFSAERPKGSFSTLEIQRTEQGDSAMYLCASSLSGINQPQHFGDGTRLSIL.

V is TRBV5-1 and J is TRBJ1-2, with TRBD1 matching over 9 bases. From germline, CDR1 is SGHRS and CDR2 YFSETQ. This CDR3 has 16 amino acids. V gave up 1 base and J gave up 5 bases; unmatched junction bases: 9. CDR3 nucleotides: TGCGCCAGCAGCTTGTTTGGGGGGACAGGGAGTTATGGCTACACCTTC. It codes for CASSLFGGTGSYGYTF.

Worth noting for this clone: The sample contains more than one DNA sequence encoding this CDR3. The chain joins TRBV5-1 to TRBJ1-2, with D unresolved. This CDR3 comprises 12 residues. CDR1 SGHRS and CDR2 YFSETQ come from the germline V gene. The germline V and J ends were trimmed by 4 bases and 7 bases, with 11 bases remaining between them. The CDR3 sequence: CASSLGRGGYTF. The DNA for the CDR3 is TGCGCCAGCAGCCTAGGACGGGGTGGCTACACCTTC.

The rearrangement uses TRBV7-7 and TRBJ2-1, with 7 bases fitting TRBD2. CDR1 is SSHAT, CDR2 FNYEAQ, per germline (reference sequence). V was pared by 5 bases and J by 7 bases, with 5 bases of the junction left unmatched. The CDR3 contains 13 residues. Here the CDR3 DNA reads TGTGCCAGCAGCAGTAGAGCGGGAAATGAGCAGTTCTTC. This gives the protein CASSSRAGNEQFF.

The chain links TRBV18 to TRBJ1-2; D is unresolved. The V gene's germline CDR1 is KGHSH and CDR2 LQKENI. The CDR3 runs to 21 residues. V lost 1 base and J lost 2, with 29 bases in between. The CDR3 is CASSPLGSGREIDGSNYGYTF. The CDR3 DNA sequence: TGTGCCAGCTCACCACTAGGGTCCGGGAGAGAGATAGATGGATCGAACTATGGCTACACCTTC.

As for this clone: The same CDR3 also results from other DNA sequences found in this sample. The chain uses TRBV11-2 and TRBJ2-7; 11 bases align to TRBD2. The CDR3 covers 15 residues. CDR1 and CDR2 from the germline V gene are SGHAT and FQNNGV. V lost 5 bases and J lost 0; bases outside the gene matches: 3. The CDR3 region is CASSPTSGASYEQYF. The DNA for the CDR3 is TGTGCCAGCAGCCCGACTAGCGGGGCCTCCTACGAGCAGTACTTC.

V and J are TRBV18 and TRBJ2-2; 8 nucleotides match TRBD2. CDR3 length: 16 residues. The trim removed 1 base at V and 7 bases at J, leaving 8 bases unmatched. The germline V gene encodes CDR1 KGHSH and CDR2 LQKENI. CDR3 in DNA: TGTGCCAGCTCACCACGTCCGAAGCGGGAGCGCGGGGAGCTGTTTTTT. Its translation: CASSPRPKRERGELFF.

For this clone: The sample holds other DNA sequences that translate to the same CDR3. The J gene is TRBJ1-2, the V gene TRBV19; D might be TRBD1 (6 bases). Germline CDR1 LNHDA, CDR2 SQIVND (reference sequence). V shed 5 bases and J shed 1 base, with 11 bases lying between them. The CDR3 has 14 residues. The CDR3 DNA sequence: TGTGCCAGTAGTGCTACAGGGATTAACTATGGCTACACCTTC. Translated: CASSATGINYGYTF.

The CDR3 DNA sequence: TGTGCCAGCAGCTTTCCAGGGGCCCAAGAGACCCAGTACTTC. This translates into CASSFPGAQETQYF. V gene TRBV5-4 combines with J gene TRBJ2-5; a weak D match, TRBD1 (6 bases). In germline, CDR1 is SGHNT, CDR2 YYREEE (reference sequence). The CDR3 runs to 14 residues. V was trimmed by 2 bases and J by 1 base, leaving 9 bases between them.

The rearrangement joins TRBV18 to TRBJ1-5; TRBD1 matches 7 bases. The CDR3 covers 13 residues. Germline values: CDR1 KGHSH, CDR2 LQKENI. With V trimmed by 4 bases and J by 5 bases, 2 bases remained unmatched. CDR3 bases: TGTGCCAGCTCACTCCAGGGGGATCAGCCCCAGCATTTT. This encodes CASSLQGDQPQHF.

In its sample, this clone was seen once. The chain joins TRBV9 to TRBJ2-3, with D perhaps matching TRBD1 or TRBD2 (5 bases each). The germline V and J ends were trimmed by 0 bases and 2 bases, with 13 bases remaining between them. CDR3 length: 16 residues. Germline assignment: CDR1 SGDLS and CDR2 YYNGEE. The CDR3 region is CASSVGDGWYTDTQYF. The CDR3 DNA is TGTGCCAGCAGCGTAGGGGACGGATGGTACACAGATACGCAGTATTTT.

The chain has TRBV7-2 and TRBJ1-2, with D possibly matching TRBD1 (5 bases). V shed 4 bases and J shed 7 bases, with 19 bases lying between them. CDR1 is SGHTA and CDR2 is FQGNSA in the germline V gene. This CDR3 has 15 amino acids. The CDR3 DNA sequence: TGTGCCAGCAGCTCCTCCGTCGGGGGAGTGGCTGGCTACACCTTC. This translates into CASSSSVGGVAGYTF. Looking up the rest from reference TRBV7-2 and TRBJ1-2 gives the full variable domain: GAGVSQSPSNKVTEKGKDVELRCDPISGHTALYWYRQSLGQGLEFLIYFQGNSAPDKSGLPSDRFSAERTGGSVSTLTIQRTQQEDSAVYLCASSSSVGGVAGYTFGSGTRLTVV.

This sequence joins TRBV28 and TRBJ2-1; 10 bases line up with TRBD2. This CDR3 has 15 amino acids. V shed 4 bases, J shed 7 bases, and the junction held 7 bases outside the gene matches. Germline-derived CDR1 and CDR2 are MDHEN and SYDVKM. DNA for the CDR3: TGTGCCAGCAGTTCTCTAGCGGGAGTGCATAATGAGCAGTTCTTC. It yields the protein CASSSLAGVHNEQFF.

The genes are TRBV4-2 and TRBJ2-1; 12 positions match TRBD2. The CDR3 consists of 20 residues. CDR1 is LGHNA and CDR2 is YNFKEQ in the germline V gene. The V and J ends lost 0 bases and 0 bases, in that order; junction bases with no gene match: 9. The chain's CDR3 is CASSQDQASGRVSSYNEQFF. The CDR3 DNA follows: TGTGCCAGCAGCCAAGATCAAGCTAGCGGGAGGGTGAGCTCCTACAATGAGCAGTTCTTC.

The genes are TRBV5-8 and TRBJ1-2; D perhaps matches TRBD1 (5 bases). The CDR3 contains 14 residues. Germline loops: CDR1 SGHTS, CDR2 YDEGEE. V was pared by 0 bases and J by 4 bases, with 10 bases between. CDR3 sequence: CASSLEGILYGYTF. DNA of the CDR3: TGTGCCAGCAGCTTGGAGGGGATACTCTATGGCTACACCTTC. The whole variable domain, remainder taken from reference TRBV5-8 and TRBJ1-2, is EAGVTQSPTHLIKTRGQQATLRCSPISGHTSVYWYQQALGLGLQFLLWYDEGEERNRGNFPPRFSGRQFPNYSSELNVNALELEDSALYLCASSLEGILYGYTFGSGTRLTVV.

This clone appeared a single time. The gene calls are TRBV27 and TRBJ1-6; 7 nucleotides align to TRBD1. CDR1 and CDR2 from the germline V gene are MNHEY and SMNVEV (reference sequence). CDR3 length: 14 residues. With V trimmed by 6 bases and J by 7 bases, 6 bases remained unmatched. This CDR3 reads CASSPDRVNSPLHF. In DNA form, the CDR3 reads TGTGCCAGCAGCCCCGACAGGGTAAATTCACCCCTCCACTTT.

This clone is a singleton in its sample. V gene TRBV10-3 combines with J gene TRBJ1-4; D is possibly TRBD1 (6 bases). Trimming cost V 9 bases and J 8 bases, with 13 bases left between them. This CDR3 comprises 12 residues. In germline, CDR1 is ENHRY, CDR2 SYGVKD. The DNA of the CDR3 is TGTGCCATAGGGGGACCAGCAGAAAAACTGTTTTTT. It encodes CAIGGPAEKLFF.